This T cell receptor beta chain was identified in a study of blood T cell repertoires in COVID-19. Germline V lookup: CDR1 SGHTA, CDR2 FQGNSA. This CDR3 is built from 15 residues. Trimming took 5 bases from V and 0 from J, leaving 12 bases between them. In the study's own analysis: Counts of nucleated cells, estimated from reference gene primer amplification, were obtained. Measured with immunoSEQ multiplex PCR; TCRdb has only the in-frame clones, and not every one. The V and J calls and clone size were taken over from that table, and D and trimming were inferred from the DNA. In the table there are more than 300,000 clones, around 91% of which are singletons.

Sequenced material: peripheral blood. The V call is TRBV7-2, the J call TRBJ2-3, with D possibly being TRBD2 (7 bases). The clonotype comes from a woman between 18 and 29 years old who had recovered from COVID-19. The CDR3 nucleotides read TGTGCCAGCAGCCCCGGGGGGCCAAGCACAGATACGCAGTATTTT. Translation gives CASSPGGPSTDTQYF.